These 23 T cell receptor beta chains were all obtained from the same sample, sequenced in a study of identical twins. Via MiXCR, TCRdb re-called the 5' RACE reads, giving one row per CDR3 protein. The sample consists of roughly 570,000 distinct CDR3 sequences, more than 9% of them appearing once. The same data also went into a second study, on yellow fever vaccine responses in identical twins.

The sample was PBMCs. All receptors come from a young woman in good health.

There are many counts of this clonotype. The gene calls are TRBV3-1 and TRBJ1-1, with D maybe TRBD1 (6 bases). The length of the CDR3 is 14 residues. Germline CDR1 is LGHDT and CDR2 is YNNKEL (reference sequence). Trimming took off 4 bases at V and 4 bases at J, with 13 bases between the two ends. The CDR3 region has the DNA TGTGCCAGCAGCCCTCCACAGGGCTTCACTGAAGCTTTCTTT. This translates into CASSPPQGFTEAFF. Full variable domain (remainder filled in from reference TRBV3-1 and TRBJ1-1): DTAVSQTPKYLVTQMGNDKSIKCEQNLGHDTMYWYKQDSKKFLKIMFSYNNKELIINETVPNRFSPKSPDKAHLNLHINSLELGDSAVYFCASSPPQGFTEAFFGQGTRLTVV.

This clonotype came up a few times. The rearrangement joins TRBV3-1 to TRBJ1-2; D might be TRBD1 (6 bases). Germline values: CDR1 LGHDT, CDR2 YNNKEL (reference sequence). Trimming removed 3 bases from V and 7 bases from J, with 15 bases in between. This CDR3 has 14 amino acids. The CDR3 sequence: CASSQQGLRGGYTF. The CDR3 nucleotides are TGTGCCAGCAGCCAGCAGGGGCTAAGGGGTGGCTACACCTTC.

The chain recombines TRBV20-1 with TRBJ1-1, with 7 bases that match TRBD1. J gave up 3 bases and V 7 bases, and 5 bases lay outside the gene matches. The germline CDR1 and CDR2 sequences are DFQATT and SNEGSKA (reference sequence). This CDR3 has 12 residues. The CDR3 sequence is CSGPGTDTEAFF. The CDR3 DNA reads TGCAGTGGTCCCGGGACAGACACTGAAGCTTTCTTT.

This clonotype appeared a few times. CDR3 residues: CASSVGSGGSYEQYF. The CDR3 bases are TGTGCCAGCAGCGTAGGTAGCGGGGGCTCCTACGAGCAGTACTTC. The genes are TRBV9 and TRBJ2-7, with 9 bases identical to TRBD2. CDR3 length: 15 residues. The germline V gene has CDR1 SGDLS and CDR2 YYNGEE. V was clipped by 0 bases and J by 0 bases; unmatched bases: 1.

The table lists this clonotype with many counts. The V gene is TRBV7-3, the J gene TRBJ2-1; D may match TRBD1 or TRBD2 (5 bases each). Germline V lookup: CDR1 SGHTA, CDR2 FQGTGA. CDR3 length equals 17 residues. Trimming took 5 bases from V and 5 from J, leaving 22 bases between them. CDR3 region: CASSHINRDGQDNEQFF. The CDR3 DNA sequence: TGTGCCAGCAGCCATATAAACCGGGACGGTCAGGACAATGAGCAGTTCTTC.

V is TRBV24-1 and J is TRBJ2-2; 7 nucleotides agree with TRBD2. V shed 3 bases, J shed 4 bases, and the junction held 7 bases outside the gene matches. The germline V gene has CDR1 KGHDR and CDR2 SFDVKD. This CDR3 has 16 amino acids. The DNA of the CDR3 is TGTGCCACCAGTGATCGGGGGGAGGGCCGCACCGGGGAGCTGTTTTTT. This sequence encodes CATSDRGEGRTGELFF.

This clonotype was picked up many times. This chain links TRBV10-3 with TRBJ2-7; D remains unclear. Between the trimmed V and J ends, which lost 3 bases and 6 bases, there was a span of 18 bases. This CDR3 is built from 15 residues. Germline V CDR1 and CDR2: ENHRY, SYGVKD. As DNA, the CDR3 is TGTGCCATCAGTGAATGTGCAGTTGGCTTTTGCGAGCAGTACTTC. Its translation is CAISECAVGFCEQYF.

This clonotype appeared a few times. This chain joins TRBV28 and TRBJ1-6; weak D call: TRBD1 (6 bases). The CDR3 contains 20 residues. V was pared by 1 base and J by 1 base, with 20 bases between. Germline V CDR1 and CDR2: MDHEN, SYDVKM. CDR3: CASSLSVGQGRTSYNSPLHF. Written as DNA, the CDR3 is TGTGCCAGCAGTTTATCCGTGGGCCAGGGGAGGACGTCCTATAATTCACCCCTCCACTTT. The complete variable domain, with remaining parts taken from reference TRBV28 and TRBJ1-6, reads DVKVTQSSRYLVKRTGEKVFLECVQDMDHENMFWYRQDPGLGLRLIYFSYDVKMKEKGDIPEGYSVSREKKERFSLILESASTNQTSMYLCASSLSVGQGRTSYNSPLHFGNGTRLTVT.

The CDR3 protein is CSARDSSGRVSYNEQFF. The CDR3 coding sequence is TGCAGTGCTAGAGATTCTAGCGGGAGGGTCTCCTACAATGAGCAGTTCTTC. The V call is TRBV20-1, the J call TRBJ2-1, with 12 bases that match TRBD2. CDR1 and CDR2 (germline): DFQATT, SNEGSKA (reference sequence). The CDR3 consists of 17 residues. V lost 0 bases to trimming and J lost 0 bases; unmatched junction nucleotides: 3.

In its sample, this clonotype was seen a few times. Here the CDR3 reads CTIPDADSYEQYF. CDR3 nucleotides: TGCACCATTCCTGACGCTGACAGCTACGAGCAGTACTTC. The chain combines TRBV20-1 with TRBJ2-7; possibly TRBD1 for D (5 bases). CDR3 length: 13 residues. The V gene's germline CDR1 is DFQATT and CDR2 SNEGSKA (reference sequence).

J is TRBJ1-1 and V is TRBV5-6; 9 bases are a match to TRBD1. This CDR3 spans 14 amino acids. V was clipped by 4 bases and J by 3 bases; unmatched bases: 4. CDR1 and CDR2 from the germline V gene are SGHDT and YYEEEE. The CDR3 is CASSTGQGHTEAFF. CDR3 DNA: TGTGCCAGCAGCACGGGACAGGGCCACACTGAAGCTTTCTTT.

The chain carries TRBV6-5 and TRBJ1-2; D ambiguous. Trimming removed 5 bases from V and 4 bases from J, with 8 bases in between. Germline V gene sequence: CDR1 MNHEY, CDR2 SVGAGI. This CDR3 contains 12 residues. CDR3 bases: TGTGCCAGCAGTCCATCCGGCTATGGCTACACCTTC. Translation gives CASSPSGYGYTF.

The chain uses TRBV27 and TRBJ2-7, with D possibly TRBD1 on 6 matching bases. Between the trimmed V and J ends, which lost 5 bases and 2 bases, there was a span of 16 bases. This CDR3 spans 15 amino acids. Germline loops: CDR1 MNHEY, CDR2 SMNVEV (reference sequence). CDR3 DNA: TGTGCCAGCAGTCCCATCGGGACAAGAACCTACGAGCAGTACTTC. Protein sequence: CASSPIGTRTYEQYF.

This clonotype has more than one count but fewer than ten. The chain joins TRBV2 to TRBJ1-5; D is possibly TRBD1 (6 bases). With 3 bases removed from V and 3 bases from J, the gap between germline ends came to 12 bases. Germline CDR1 is SNHLY and CDR2 is FYNNEI. The CDR3 spans 15 residues. CDR3 DNA sequence: TGTGCCAGCAGTGATACAGGGACTCTCAATCAGCCCCAGCATTTT. It translates to CASSDTGTLNQPQHF.

The chain links TRBV20-1 to TRBJ2-7; no firm D call. Trimming removed 5 bases at V and 3 bases at J, with 20 bases between. The CDR3 is 15 amino acids. Per the germline V gene, CDR1 is DFQATT and CDR2 is SNEGSKA (reference sequence). The CDR3 reads CSALSLDDEVYEQYF. As DNA, the CDR3 is TGCAGTGCTTTGTCCTTGGATGACGAGGTCTACGAGCAGTACTTC.

In this sample, this clonotype turned up a few times. The J gene is TRBJ2-2, the V gene TRBV4-3; no clear D gene. From germline, CDR1 is LGHNA and CDR2 YSLEER. This CDR3 region has 14 residues. V lost 5 bases to trimming and J lost 4 bases, with 11 bases between them. The CDR3 nucleotides are TGCGCCAGCAGCATAGATTCGATCACCGGGGAGCTGTTTTTT. This codes for CASSIDSITGELFF.

Many counts were recorded for this clonotype. The rearrangement uses TRBV3-1 and TRBJ2-7; tentatively, D is TRBD1 or TRBD2 (5 bases each). The germline V gene has CDR1 LGHDT and CDR2 YNNKEL (reference sequence). The V and J ends lost 2 bases and 3 bases respectively, with 8 bases between them. The CDR3 covers 13 residues. The CDR3 here is CASSQPGSYEQYF. CDR3 DNA sequence: TGTGCCAGCAGCCAACCAGGGAGCTACGAGCAGTACTTC.

This clonotype was counted at least ten times. This chain uses TRBV7-9 with TRBJ2-3, with 7 bases identical to TRBD1. CDR1 is SEHNR and CDR2 is FQNEAQ in the germline V gene (reference sequence). V gave up 6 bases and J gave up 0 bases; unmatched junction bases: 6. The CDR3 consists of 15 residues. The CDR3 reads CASRSDRSSTDTQYF. The CDR3 DNA reads TGTGCCAGCAGATCGGACAGGTCCAGCACAGATACGCAGTATTTT.

The chain joins TRBV15 to TRBJ2-7, with 9 bases matching TRBD2. V dropped 0 bases and J dropped 1; count of bases not matched to a gene: 13. The CDR3 consists of 19 residues. Germline CDR1 LNHNV, CDR2 YYDKDF (reference sequence). Here the CDR3 DNA reads TGTGCCACCAGCAGAGAGACCGCATTAAAGACTAGCGGTTCCTACGAGCAGTACTTC. This encodes CATSRETALKTSGSYEQYF.

The chain combines TRBV6-1 with TRBJ2-5, with no clear D. Trimming shortened V by 10 bases and J by 9 bases, and 21 bases separated the two germline ends. The CDR3 sequence is 13 residues long. Germline V CDR1 and CDR2: MNHNS, SASEGT. CDR3 loop: CATHGKSKRSQYF. DNA for the CDR3: TGTGCCACGCATGGGAAATCCAAGAGGTCCCAGTACTTC.

The sample holds a few counts of this clonotype. The chain uses TRBV10-3 and TRBJ2-5; 14 bases agree with TRBD2. This CDR3 region has 17 residues. V lost 9 bases, J lost 8 bases, and 17 bases stayed unmatched. Per germline, CDR1 ENHRY and CDR2 SYGVKD. The CDR3 DNA is TGTGCCATTAGGGGACTAGCGGGAGACCCTCCCATGTCAACCCAGTACTTC. Residues: CAIRGLAGDPPMSTQYF.

This clonotype appeared many times. The DNA of the CDR3 is TGTGCCAGCATGGGGCTTAACTATGGCTACACCTTC. Its translation: CASMGLNYGYTF. The chain is built from TRBV6-6 and TRBJ1-2; tentatively, D is TRBD1 (5 bases). The V and J ends lost 7 bases and 1 base respectively, with 7 bases between them. This CDR3 comprises 12 residues. The germline gives CDR1 MNHNY, CDR2 SVGAGI (reference sequence).

This clonotype was counted at least ten times. The chain couples TRBV4-3 to TRBJ2-2, with TRBD2 identical over 7 bases. The CDR3 runs 18 residues. Germline-derived CDR1 and CDR2 are LGHNA and YSLEER. Germline trimming cut 2 bases from V and 3 bases from J; bases unmatched to any gene: 12. The DNA for the CDR3 is TGCGCCAGCAGCCAATCGGGGGGAGGGGAGAGGGACACCGGGGAGCTGTTTTTT. It is translated as CASSQSGGGERDTGELFF.